This passage covers 26 T cell receptor beta chains from one sample sequenced in a study of monozygotic twins with inflammatory bowel disease. Reanalyzing the 5' RACE reads, TCRdb keeps one entry per CDR3 protein, without DNA. The repertoire shows roughly 150,000 distinct CDR3 sequences; the top ten hold 1.2%. The source material was blood. These receptors all come from a human donor with ulcerative colitis or Crohn's disease, or a healthy co-twin of an affected twin (not recorded which).

The CDR3 here is CSARVASGSSYEQYF. The rearrangement joins TRBV20-1 to TRBJ2-7; the TCRdb D gene call, TRBD2, has no DNA to confirm it. Per the germline V gene, CDR1 is DFQATT and CDR2 is SNEGSKA (reference sequence). CDR3 length equals 15 residues.

V is TRBV3-1 and J is TRBJ2-2; checking the TCRdb D call of TRBD1 is not possible without DNA. This CDR3 spans 16 amino acids. Germline loops: CDR1 LGHDT, CDR2 YNNKEL (reference sequence). This CDR3 reads CASSPWGGANTGELFF.

The J gene is TRBJ1-5, the V gene TRBV20-1. The CDR3 spans 13 residues. Germline V lookup: CDR1 DFQATT, CDR2 SNEGSKA (reference sequence). The CDR3: CSARDSSNQPQHF.

The chain combines TRBV25-1 with TRBJ1-1. Germline V gene lookup returns CDR1 MGHDK and CDR2 SYGVNS. The CDR3 sequence is 13 residues long. The CDR3 region is CASSNQINTEAFF.

The chain employs TRBV30 and TRBJ1-5; checking the TCRdb D call of TRBD1 is not possible without DNA. CDR1 is GTSNPN, CDR2 SVGIG, per germline (reference sequence). The CDR3 covers 13 residues. This CDR3 reads CAWSTGEPQPQHF.

The V call is TRBV7-2, the J call TRBJ2-4; the TRBD1 assignment by TCRdb is unverifiable without DNA. In germline, CDR1 is SGHTA, CDR2 FQGNSA. The CDR3 runs to 15 residues. The CDR3 loop reads CASSLIGQGGDIQYF.

The chain uses TRBV12-3 or TRBV12-4 and TRBJ1-5; TCRdb picks TRBD1, but there is no DNA to check that call. This CDR3 is 14 amino acids long. CDR3 region: CASSLSGVKVPQHF.

The chain is built from TRBV3-1 and TRBJ2-3; as DNA is missing, the TRBD2 call by TCRdb cannot be tested. The CDR3 is made up of 14 amino acids. Germline values: CDR1 LGHDT, CDR2 YNNKEL (reference sequence). This chain's CDR3 is CASSLGLPPDTQYF.

This chain links TRBV20-1 with TRBJ1-5; the D gene TCRdb calls, TRBD1, cannot be checked with no DNA. This CDR3 comprises 15 residues. Germline values: CDR1 DFQATT, CDR2 SNEGSKA (reference sequence). Here the CDR3 reads CSAHSGTGYNQPQHF.

The chain carries TRBV4-1 and TRBJ2-1; TCRdb selects TRBD2, and the lack of DNA leaves this call unchecked. This CDR3 has 18 residues. CDR1 and CDR2 (germline): MGHRA, YSYEKL. The CDR3 here is CASSQVGLAGGPWNEQFF.

The chain couples TRBV29-1 to TRBJ1-4. Germline V gene lookup returns CDR1 SQVTM and CDR2 ANQGSEA. This CDR3 contains 12 residues. The CDR3 protein is CSVVNAEKKLFF.

The chain has TRBV5-1 and TRBJ2-7; TCRdb's assignment of TRBD1 cannot be checked, as there is no DNA. Germline CDR1 and CDR2: SGHRS and YFSETQ. This CDR3 region has 15 residues. The CDR3 region is CASSPGQGKRYEQYF.

CDR3 loop: CASSLALGASDTDTQYF. The chain uses TRBV11-2 and TRBJ2-3; the D call of TRBD2 rests on TCRdb alone, since no DNA is present to check it. CDR3 length: 17 residues. CDR1 is SGHAT, CDR2 FQNNGV, per germline.

V and J are TRBV29-1 and TRBJ2-3; the TRBD1 assignment by TCRdb is unverifiable without DNA. The CDR3 extends over 12 amino acids. Germline V lookup: CDR1 SQVTM, CDR2 ANQGSEA. The CDR3 reads CSVDWDPDTQYF.

The chain has TRBV5-4 and TRBJ2-1; TCRdb outputs TRBD1, but without DNA this stays unchecked. The CDR3 loop spans 16 amino acids. Germline V lookup: CDR1 SGHNT, CDR2 YYREEE (reference sequence). CDR3 sequence: CASSFQTGISYNEQFF.

The chain recombines TRBV12-3 or TRBV12-4 with TRBJ1-1. The CDR3 extends over 14 amino acids. Here the CDR3 reads CASRLMGWVTEAFF.

The rearrangement joins TRBV15 to TRBJ2-3; with no DNA, the TCRdb D assignment of TRBD2 cannot be verified. This CDR3 has 14 amino acids. Germline assignment: CDR1 LNHNV and CDR2 YYDKDF (reference sequence). CDR3 in amino acids: CATSSSGRGDTQYF.

The chain couples TRBV30 to TRBJ2-2; TCRdb's D call of TRBD2 is untestable without DNA. The CDR3 length is 15 residues. Germline V gene lookup returns CDR1 GTSNPN and CDR2 SVGIG (reference sequence). This chain's CDR3 is CAWSFGGRATGELFF.

V and J are TRBV2 and TRBJ2-1; TCRdb picks TRBD1, but there is no DNA to check that call. CDR1 and CDR2 (germline): SNHLY, FYNNEI. CDR3 length equals 13 residues. This chain's CDR3 is CASSPTGGNEQFF.

V is TRBV12-3 or TRBV12-4 and J is TRBJ1-1; TCRdb outputs TRBD1, but without DNA this stays unchecked. CDR3 length equals 15 residues. CDR3 protein: CASSLGYRGVTEAFF.

The chain uses TRBV29-1 and TRBJ2-7; TCRdb proposes TRBD1, but this gene call is untestable without DNA. CDR3 length: 12 residues. Germline values: CDR1 SQVTM, CDR2 ANQGSEA. CDR3 residues: CSVPWPEGEQYF.

The chain has TRBV6-5 and TRBJ2-1; TCRdb outputs TRBD1, but without DNA this stays unchecked. The germline V gene encodes CDR1 MNHEY and CDR2 SVGAGI. The CDR3 extends over 17 amino acids. CDR3: CASSYVHRGSSYNEQFF.

This rearrangement joins TRBV7-3 to TRBJ2-2; TCRdb's D call, TRBD2, is unchecked because there is no DNA. The germline CDR1 and CDR2 sequences are SGHTA and FQGTGA. The length of the CDR3 is 17 residues. CDR3 loop: CASSLSRTSGGTGELFF.

The chain carries TRBV7-7 and TRBJ1-3; there is no DNA to check the TCRdb D call of TRBD1. This CDR3 has 14 amino acids. Germline CDR1 SSHAT, CDR2 FNYEAQ (reference sequence). The CDR3: CASSPGGTGNTIYF. The full variable domain, rest sourced from reference TRBV7-7 and TRBJ1-3, is GAGVSQSPRYKVTKRGQDVTLRCDPISSHATLYWYQQALGQGPEFLTYFNYEAQPDKSGLPSDRFSAERPEGSISTLTIQRTEQRDSAMYRCASSPGGTGNTIYFGEGSWLTVV.

The CDR3 spells CASSPQGASYEQYF. This sequence joins TRBV7-2 and TRBJ2-7; TCRdb lists TRBD1, though no DNA is available to test this call. The CDR3 is 14 residues long. Germline loops: CDR1 SGHTA, CDR2 FQGNSA. The full variable domain, rest sourced from reference TRBV7-2 and TRBJ2-7, is GAGVSQSPSNKVTEKGKDVELRCDPISGHTALYWYRQSLGQGLEFLIYFQGNSAPDKSGLPSDRFSAERTGGSVSTLTIQRTQQEDSAVYLCASSPQGASYEQYFGPGTRLTVT.

This chain uses TRBV3-1 with TRBJ2-7. The germline V gene has CDR1 LGHDT and CDR2 YNNKEL (reference sequence). This CDR3 has 11 amino acids. CDR3 sequence: CASSRMKEQYF.